These 14 T cell receptor beta chains share one sample of origin, sequenced in a study of somatic mutations in cytotoxic T cells in rheumatoid arthritis. The repertoire was sequenced with immunoSEQ multiplex PCR; TCRdb's copy has only in-frame clones and lacks some. The table has some 30,000 clones, around 86% seen once. The sequenced sample consisted of CD8+ T cells sorted from blood. These receptors were taken from an adult with rheumatoid arthritis.

The chain links TRBV2 to TRBJ2-4; the D gene is possibly TRBD2 (7 bases). The V gene lost 2 bases and the J gene lost 7 bases, with 15 bases spanning the gap. This CDR3 has 15 amino acids. Germline-derived CDR1 and CDR2 are SNHLY and FYNNEI. DNA for the CDR3: TGTGCCAGCAGTGAATGGGGGCAGGGAGGGAACATTCAGTACTTC. Protein product: CASSEWGQGGNIQYF.

This clone was detected once. The V and J genes are TRBV7-9 and TRBJ2-1; D remains ambiguous. V was cut by 4 bases and J by 10 bases, with 11 bases left in between. Germline V CDR1 and CDR2: SEHNR, FQNEAQ (reference sequence). CDR3 length: 12 amino acids. Here the CDR3 reads CASSSIIIEQFF. The DNA for the CDR3 is TGTGCCAGCAGCTCCATTATCATAGAGCAGTTCTTC.

The chain joins TRBV10-3 to TRBJ1-2; no reliable D call. The CDR3 sequence is 14 residues long. With 3 bases removed from V and 4 bases from J, the gap between germline ends came to 12 bases. CDR1 is ENHRY, CDR2 SYGVKD, per germline. The CDR3 DNA follows: TGTGCCATCAGTGAACAAGGGCAGCTCTATGGCTACACCTTC. Encoded protein: CAISEQGQLYGYTF.

The chain uses TRBV7-9 and TRBJ1-6, with a possible D match to TRBD1 (6 bases). There are 15 residues in the CDR3. The V gene's germline CDR1 is SEHNR and CDR2 FQNEAQ (reference sequence). V dropped 3 bases and J dropped 7 bases, with 13 bases sitting between them. CDR3 coding DNA: TGTGCCAGCAGCTTGGAACAGGGAGGGAATTCACCCCTCCACTTT. Residues: CASSLEQGGNSPLHF.

This rearrangement joins TRBV4-1 to TRBJ1-3; D perhaps matches TRBD1 (6 bases). CDR1 and CDR2 from the germline V gene are MGHRA and YSYEKL. V lost 4 bases to trimming and J lost 2 bases, with 12 bases between them. This CDR3 has 15 residues. This CDR3 reads CASSLGEGAGNTIYF. As DNA, the CDR3 is TGCGCCAGCAGCCTTGGGGAGGGGGCTGGAAACACCATATATTTT.

The chain recombines TRBV29-1 with TRBJ1-2, with D unclear. The CDR3 is 11 amino acids. Germline V lookup: CDR1 SQVTM, CDR2 ANQGSEA. Trimming stripped 6 bases from V and 8 bases from J, with 13 bases between. Written as DNA, the CDR3 is TGCAGCGTCCGGACGGCGAGAGGCTACACCTTC. Residues: CSVRTARGYTF.

The chain recombines TRBV4-2 with TRBJ2-7; no firm D call. Germline lookup yields CDR1 LGHNA and CDR2 YNFKEQ. The CDR3 covers 14 residues. Trimming removed 0 bases from V and 2 bases from J, with 8 bases in between. The DNA of the CDR3 is TGTGCCAGCAGCCAAGAGGAGCGAACCTACGAGCAGTACTTC. Translated, it gives CASSQEERTYEQYF.

CDR3: CASSSRSPGLNEQFF. The CDR3, as DNA: TGTGCCAGCAGCTCCCGGTCGCCGGGCTTAAATGAGCAGTTCTTC. This sequence joins TRBV7-6 and TRBJ2-1; D remains unclear. Germline assignment: CDR1 SGHVS and CDR2 FNYEAQ. With 4 bases removed from V and 7 bases from J, the gap between germline ends came to 17 bases. The CDR3 is 15 residues long.

The chain employs TRBV7-8 and TRBJ2-1; D might be TRBD2 (6 bases). The CDR3 is 15 residues long. V was clipped by 4 bases and J by 2 bases, with 12 bases between them. Germline V CDR1 and CDR2: SGHVS, FQNEAQ. CDR3 residues: CASSWGETTYNEQFF. DNA of the CDR3: TGTGCCAGCAGCTGGGGGGAAACGACCTACAATGAGCAGTTCTTC.

CDR3 nucleotide sequence: TGTGCCAGCAGTTTATTGGTGGGACAGGGGGCTAGCGAGCAGTACTTC. Translated, it gives CASSLLVGQGASEQYF. The rearrangement links TRBV25-1 to TRBJ2-7, with 12 bases lining up with TRBD1. Germline V CDR1 and CDR2: MGHDK, SYGVNS. V was clipped by 5 bases and J by 6 bases; unmatched bases: 11. The CDR3 covers 16 residues.

This chain links TRBV25-1 with TRBJ2-7; D not resolved. Per the germline V gene, CDR1 is MGHDK and CDR2 is SYGVNS. The CDR3 consists of 12 residues. V dropped 1 base and J dropped 4 bases, with 5 bases sitting between them. The CDR3 sequence is CASSELTYEQYF. CDR3 coding DNA: TGTGCCAGCAGTGAATTGACTTACGAGCAGTACTTC.

The J gene is TRBJ2-4, the V gene TRBV2, with D perhaps TRBD2 (5 bases). This CDR3 is built from 13 residues. V was clipped by 0 bases and J by 6 bases, with 6 bases between them. Germline V CDR1 and CDR2: SNHLY, FYNNEI. CDR3 DNA sequence: TGTGCCAGCAGTGAAGCAGGGAGAAACATTCAGTACTTC. Amino acids: CASSEAGRNIQYF. Drawing the rest from reference TRBV2 and TRBJ2-4, the complete variable domain is EPEVTQTPSHQVTQMGQEVILRCVPISNHLYFYWYRQILGQKVEFLVSFYNNEISEKSEIFDDQFSVERPDGSNFTLKIRSTKLEDSAMYFCASSEAGRNIQYFGAGTRLSVL.

The chain recombines TRBV30 with TRBJ2-1, with D unclear. Germline V CDR1 and CDR2: GTSNPN, SVGIG (reference sequence). V gave up 1 base and J gave up 3 bases, with 10 bases separating them. This CDR3 has 14 residues. The CDR3 is CAWSEGSYYNEQFF. For the CDR3, the DNA is TGTGCCTGGAGTGAAGGCTCCTACTACAATGAGCAGTTCTTC.

The genes are TRBV25-1 and TRBJ2-1; 7 nucleotides align to TRBD2. The V and J ends lost 5 bases and 3 bases, in that order; junction bases with no gene match: 10. The CDR3 has 16 residues. Germline-derived CDR1 and CDR2 are MGHDK and SYGVNS. The CDR3 DNA reads TGTGCCAGCAGTAAGTATGGGGCTAGCGGCTACAATGAGCAGTTCTTC. Its protein is CASSKYGASGYNEQFF.